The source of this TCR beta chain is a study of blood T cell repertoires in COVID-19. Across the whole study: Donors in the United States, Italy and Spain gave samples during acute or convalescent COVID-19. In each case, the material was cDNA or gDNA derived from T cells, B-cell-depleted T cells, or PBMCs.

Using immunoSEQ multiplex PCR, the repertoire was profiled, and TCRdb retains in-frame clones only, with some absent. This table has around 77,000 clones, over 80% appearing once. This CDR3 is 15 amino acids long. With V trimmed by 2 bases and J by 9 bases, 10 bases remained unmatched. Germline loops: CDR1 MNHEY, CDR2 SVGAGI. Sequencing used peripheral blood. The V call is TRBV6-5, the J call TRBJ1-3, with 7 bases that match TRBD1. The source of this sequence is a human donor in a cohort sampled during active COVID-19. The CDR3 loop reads CASSYTPTGDGTIYF. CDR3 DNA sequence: TGTGCCAGCAGTTACACCCCAACAGGGGACGGCACCATATATTTT.